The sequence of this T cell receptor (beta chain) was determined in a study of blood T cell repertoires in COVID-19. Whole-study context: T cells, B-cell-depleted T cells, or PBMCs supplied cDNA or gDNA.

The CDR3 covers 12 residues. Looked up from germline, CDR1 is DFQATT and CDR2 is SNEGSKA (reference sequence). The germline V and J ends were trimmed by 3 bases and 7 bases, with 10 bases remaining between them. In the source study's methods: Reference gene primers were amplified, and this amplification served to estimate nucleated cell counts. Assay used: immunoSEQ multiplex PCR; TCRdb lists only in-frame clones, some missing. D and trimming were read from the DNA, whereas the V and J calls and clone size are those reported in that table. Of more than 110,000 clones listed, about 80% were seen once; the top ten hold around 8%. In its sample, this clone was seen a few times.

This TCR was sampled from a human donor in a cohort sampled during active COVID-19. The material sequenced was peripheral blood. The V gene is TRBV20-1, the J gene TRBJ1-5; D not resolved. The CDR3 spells CSASKPGQPQHF. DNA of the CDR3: TGCAGTGCTAGTAAACCGGGGCAGCCCCAGCATTTT.